This T cell receptor (beta chain) was recovered during a study of shared clonotypes between healthy human individuals. Study-level information: Per donor, three plates held CD4 naive cells, three held CD4 memory, two held CD8 naive and one held CD8 memory.

Of note for this clone: Its antigen is as yet unknown.

Study-level findings and limits: It was only blood that was sampled, and tissue repertoires likely differ.

Germline V CDR1 and CDR2: LNHDA, SQIVND (reference sequence). The CDR3 totals 16 residues. The V gene lost 1 base and the J gene lost 5 bases, with 17 bases spanning the gap. Generated by immunoSEQ multiplex PCR, the TCRdb table keeps only in-frame clones and is missing some. The table shows about 2.4 million clones, with about 92% occurring only once. Material for sequencing was naive CD4+ T cells sorted from blood. Documented subset: CD45RA+ positively selected. This TCR derives from a man aged 18-30 years in good health. The V gene is TRBV19, the J gene TRBJ1-1; TRBD1 might be the D (5 bases). The DNA for the CDR3 is TGTGCCAGTAGTATAGCGGGGAGGGGCCCACGGACTGAAGCTTTCTTT. Amino acids: CASSIAGRGPRTEAFF.